This T cell receptor beta chain was profiled in a study of CD8 T cells in ankylosing spondylitis. Broader study findings: Disease-linked clones had a CD8+ phenotype and relatively low frequency in peripheral blood. From matched ankylosing spondylitis synovial fluid, disease-linked clones were reportedly recovered at significantly enriched levels. A TCR beta motif of several highly homologous variants seemed to mark ankylosing spondylitis blood.

Trimming shortened V by 6 bases and J by 0 bases, and 11 bases separated the two germline ends. Germline CDR1 SGHTA, CDR2 FQGNSA. The CDR3 is made up of 15 amino acids. This clonotype was observed a few times. The antigen remains undetermined. Quantitative 5'-RACE with molecular barcodes was used to make the TCR beta libraries. TCRdb reanalysed the 5' RACE reads using MiXCR and keeps one entry per CDR3 protein. The data contain around 25,000 distinct CDR3 sequences, 13% of them singletons. This clonotype was obtained from a male donor with ankylosing spondylitis or in good health (not recorded which). Sequences were obtained from blood. The chain is built from TRBV7-2 and TRBJ1-4; D not certain. The CDR3 DNA reads as TGTGCCAGCAGTTGGGGATTCTCAACTAATGAAAAACTGTTTTTT. This codes for CASSWGFSTNEKLFF.